The 19 T cell receptor beta chains below come from one sample, sequenced in a study of blood T cell repertoires in COVID-19. Produced via immunoSEQ multiplex PCR; TCRdb's table is partial and in-frame only. The sample has about 140,000 clones, around four fifths seen once. Sequencing was performed on PBMCs or T cells enriched from blood (not recorded which). Receptor source: a woman aged 50 to 60 with acute COVID-19.

The J gene is TRBJ1-4, the V gene TRBV6-5; unclear D gene. Germline V gives CDR1 MNHEY, CDR2 SVGAGI. The germline V and J ends were trimmed by 6 bases and 7 bases, with 12 bases remaining between them. This CDR3 spans 13 amino acids. The CDR3 coding sequence is TGTGCCAGCAGCTCGAGGTTGGTTGAAAAACTGTTTTTT. It translates to CASSSRLVEKLFF.

This clone was detected only a few times. The chain links TRBV4-2 to TRBJ2-1; 9 bases line up with TRBD1. Germline CDR1 and CDR2: LGHNA and YNFKEQ. With V trimmed by 0 bases and J by 8 bases, 14 bases remained unmatched. The CDR3 loop spans 18 amino acids. The DNA of the CDR3 is TGTGCCAGCAGCCAAGAAAGGGCCGGGACAGGGAGATCCGATGAGCAGTTCTTC. It specifies CASSQERAGTGRSDEQFF.

This chain connects TRBV4-2 to TRBJ2-7; 10 positions match TRBD2. Trimming took 0 bases from V and 4 from J; bases not matched to a gene: 6. Germline assignment: CDR1 LGHNA and CDR2 YNFKEQ. The CDR3 is 16 residues long. Here the CDR3 reads CASSQEELAGVYEQYF. CDR3 coding DNA: TGTGCCAGCAGCCAAGAGGAGCTAGCGGGAGTGTACGAGCAGTACTTC.

The chain carries TRBV6-1 and TRBJ1-2; 9 bases align to TRBD1. The CDR3 covers 18 residues. J was trimmed by 5 bases and V by 4 bases; bases with no gene match: 17. Germline assignment: CDR1 MNHNS and CDR2 SASEGT. The CDR3 sequence is CASSVSGGQGFSIYGYTF. Here the CDR3 DNA reads TGTGCCAGCAGTGTCTCCGGGGGACAGGGTTTTTCGATATATGGCTACACCTTC.

This chain connects TRBV4-3 to TRBJ1-2; D is ambiguous. This CDR3 is built from 15 residues. V was shortened by 0 bases and J by 0 bases, with 8 bases between the two germline ends. The germline V gene encodes CDR1 LGHNA and CDR2 YSLEER. The CDR3 region has the DNA TGCGCCAGCAGCCAAGATTTGCAGGCTAACTATGGCTACACCTTC. Residues: CASSQDLQANYGYTF.

The chain combines TRBV11-2 with TRBJ2-2, with a weak D call TRBD2 (5 bases). V was clipped by 2 bases and J by 1 base, with 11 bases between them. Looked up from germline, CDR1 is SGHAT and CDR2 is FQNNGV. The CDR3 consists of 16 residues. DNA of the CDR3: TGTGCCAGCAGCTTATTGGGAGCGGAGAACACCGGGGAGCTGTTTTTT. Translated, it gives CASSLLGAENTGELFF.

This clone was recorded a few times. The chain uses TRBV7-9 and TRBJ1-2; a possible D gene is TRBD1 (5 bases). CDR1 SEHNR and CDR2 FQNEAQ come from the germline V gene (reference sequence). This CDR3 is built from 14 residues. Between the trimmed V and J ends, which lost 5 bases and 2 bases, there was a span of 12 bases. CDR3 residues: CASSTQGTNYGYTF. CDR3 sequence (DNA): TGTGCCAGCAGCACTCAGGGAACCAACTATGGCTACACCTTC.

The J gene is TRBJ2-2, the V gene TRBV5-8, with 8 bases fitting TRBD1. With V trimmed by 4 bases and J by 0 bases, 5 bases remained unmatched. The CDR3 consists of 16 residues. Germline V gives CDR1 SGHTS, CDR2 YDEGEE. The CDR3, as DNA: TGTGCCAGCAGCCCATCGACAGGGGCGAACACCGGGGAGCTGTTTTTT. Its translation: CASSPSTGANTGELFF.

V usage is TRBV15 and J usage is TRBJ2-4; D may be TRBD1 (5 bases). CDR1 and CDR2 (germline): LNHNV, YYDKDF (reference sequence). The V end lost 5 bases, the J end lost 0 bases, and 11 bases lay between the germline ends. The CDR3 extends over 15 amino acids. CDR3 protein: CATSGAGLAKNIQYF. CDR3 coding DNA: TGTGCCACCAGCGGGGCAGGCTTAGCCAAAAACATTCAGTACTTC. The full variable domain, with the rest looked up from reference TRBV15 and TRBJ2-4, is DAMVIQNPRYQVTQFGKPVTLSCSQTLNHNVMYWYQQKSSQAPKLLFHYYDKDFNNEADTPDNFQSRRPNTSFCFLDIRSPGLGDTAMYLCATSGAGLAKNIQYFGAGTRLSVL.

The gene calls are TRBV11-3 and TRBJ2-7, with a tentative D call TRBD1 (5 bases). Germline V lookup: CDR1 SGHNT, CDR2 YENEEA. The CDR3 loop spans 13 amino acids. The V and J ends lost 4 bases and 5 bases respectively, with 12 bases between them. The CDR3 is CASSSGNLHEQYF. The CDR3 bases are TGTGCCAGCAGCTCAGGGAATCTCCACGAGCAGTACTTC.

This rearrangement joins TRBV7-9 to TRBJ1-2; the D gene is possibly TRBD1 (5 bases). The CDR3 is 14 amino acids. The germline V and J ends were trimmed by 5 bases and 5 bases, with 15 bases remaining between them. Germline lookup yields CDR1 SEHNR and CDR2 FQNEAQ (reference sequence). CDR3 bases: TGTGCCAGCAGCCAGATGGGGGGTGTGTATGGCTACACCTTC. Its translation: CASSQMGGVYGYTF.

The chain is built from TRBV5-5 and TRBJ2-2; no firm D call. The V end lost 9 bases, the J end lost 2 bases, and 8 bases lay between the germline ends. The CDR3 has 12 amino acids. Looked up from germline, CDR1 is SGHKS and CDR2 is YYEKEE (reference sequence). The CDR3 sequence is CATSTNTGELFF. DNA for the CDR3: TGTGCCACCTCGACTAACACCGGGGAGCTGTTTTTT.

As for this clone: Additional DNA sequences in this sample encode the identical CDR3. The chain combines TRBV3-1 (or the pseudogene TRBV3-2) with TRBJ1-2, with D unresolved. The V end was cut by 1 base, the J end by 4 bases, with 10 bases between. The CDR3 extends over 14 amino acids. Germline-derived CDR1 and CDR2 are LGHDT and YNNKEL (reference sequence). As DNA, the CDR3 is TGTGCCAGCAGCCAAGGACGAGGGTCCTATGGCTACACCTTC. Residues: CASSQGRGSYGYTF.

The genes are TRBV15 and TRBJ2-5; the match to TRBD2 covers 7 bases. CDR3 size: 17 residues. J was trimmed by 2 bases and V by 0 bases; bases with no gene match: 9. CDR1 and CDR2 (germline): LNHNV, YYDKDF (reference sequence). Here the CDR3 DNA reads TGTGCCACCAGCAGAGATTGGGTCGGGGAGGGGCAAGAGACCCAGTACTTC. Amino acid sequence: CATSRDWVGEGQETQYF.

The gene calls are TRBV2 and TRBJ1-2; the match to TRBD1 covers 8 bases. Germline V gene sequence: CDR1 SNHLY, CDR2 FYNNEI. The CDR3 consists of 15 residues. The V and J ends lost 3 bases and 4 bases, in that order; junction bases with no gene match: 7. The CDR3 loop reads CASSDRTGKGYGYTF. The CDR3 DNA is TGTGCCAGCAGTGATCGGACAGGGAAGGGCTATGGCTACACCTTC.

This chain joins TRBV4-2 and TRBJ1-3, with TRBD1 as a possible D gene (6 bases). CDR1 is LGHNA and CDR2 is YNFKEQ in the germline V gene. The CDR3 contains 18 residues. V was shortened by 4 bases and J by 0 bases, with 19 bases between the two germline ends. CDR3 loop: CASSREGGGPSSGNTIYF. DNA of the CDR3: TGTGCCAGCAGCCGAGAGGGAGGGGGTCCCTCCTCTGGAAACACCATATATTTT.

This chain connects TRBV15 to TRBJ2-7; D remains ambiguous. The V and J ends lost 1 base and 2 bases respectively, with 12 bases between them. CDR3 length equals 15 residues. From germline, CDR1 is LNHNV and CDR2 YYDKDF (reference sequence). This CDR3 reads CATSRAAGLPYEQYF. The CDR3 DNA reads as TGTGCCACCAGCAGAGCGGCAGGCCTCCCCTACGAGCAGTACTTC.

This clone was observed a few times. The rearrangement uses TRBV29-1 and TRBJ2-6; TRBD2 is a possible D gene (6 bases). The ends were cut back, 7 bases at V and 1 base at J, with 14 bases in the middle. Germline V CDR1 and CDR2: SQVTM, ANQGSEA. CDR3 length equals 15 residues. CDR3 region: CSAGTQESGANVLTF. CDR3 DNA: TGCAGCGCAGGGACTCAAGAATCTGGGGCCAACGTCCTGACTTTC.

The V and J genes are TRBV7-2 and TRBJ1-5, with D possibly matching TRBD1 (5 bases). CDR3 length equals 14 residues. Trimming took 1 base from V and 7 from J, leaving 11 bases between them. Germline loops: CDR1 SGHTA, CDR2 FQGNSA. CDR3 residues: CASSLVPGKQPQHF. The DNA of the CDR3 is TGTGCCAGCAGCTTAGTCCCAGGGAAACAGCCCCAGCATTTT.